These T cell receptor beta chains were read from a single sample in a study of blood T cell repertoires in COVID-19. Data came from immunoSEQ multiplex PCR; TCRdb stores just in-frame clones and leaves some out. The sample holds approximately 16,000 clones, about 88% seen once. The sample was peripheral blood. The receptors here all came from a human donor in a cohort sampled during active COVID-19. The CDR3 runs from the conserved cysteine through the conserved F or W. D genes are given only for firm matches. Clone size is stated in some rows and not others, as once, few, many or a class when expanded.

clone_size	v_call	d_call	j_call	cdr3_aa	cdr3_nt
NA	TRBV3-1/TRBV3-2	NA	TRBJ1-6	CASSQGQINSPLHF	TGTGCCAGCAGCCAAGGACAGATCAATTCACCCCTCCACTTT
NA	TRBV6-4	NA	TRBJ2-3	CASGSGVTDTQYF	TGTGCCAGTGGATCGGGAGTCACAGATACGCAGTATTTT
NA	TRBV10-3	TRBD1	TRBJ2-5	CAISDGGQGVQETQYF	TGTGCCATCAGTGACGGAGGACAGGGGGTACAAGAGACCCAGTACTTC
NA	TRBV7-9	NA	TRBJ2-7	CASSLVQGNSYEQYF	TGTGCCAGCAGCTTAGTTCAGGGAAACTCCTACGAGCAGTACTTC
few	TRBV19	NA	TRBJ1-1	CASSIRGATEAFF	TGTGCCAGTAGTATCAGAGGTGCCACTGAAGCTTTCTTT
medium-sized	TRBV12-3/TRBV12-4	TRBD1	TRBJ2-7	CASSSGQGHEQYF	TGTGCCAGCAGTTCGGGACAGGGACACGAGCAGTACTTC
NA	TRBV6-2/TRBV6-3	NA	TRBJ2-1	CASSSWGLEQFF	TGTGCCAGCAGTTCTTGGGGCCTTGAGCAGTTCTTC
NA	TRBV2	NA	TRBJ2-5	CASSETQAGPQETQYF	TGTGCCAGCAGTGAAACCCAAGCAGGGCCCCAAGAGACCCAGTACTTC
NA	TRBV2	NA	TRBJ2-3	CASSQAMGHDTDTQYF	TGTGCCAGCAGCCAAGCGATGGGGCACGACACAGATACGCAGTATTTT
few	TRBV5-4	TRBD1	TRBJ1-4	CASSYTSGTGREKLFF	TGTGCCAGCAGTTACACATCTGGGACAGGGCGTGAAAAACTGTTTTTT
NA	TRBV15	TRBD1	TRBJ1-5	CATSRVSGGVQPQHF	TGTGCCACCAGCAGAGTGTCAGGGGGTGTTCAGCCCCAGCATTTT
NA	TRBV29-1	TRBD1	TRBJ2-1	CSVDNDRVRYNEQFF	TGCAGCGTTGACAACGACAGGGTCCGCTACAATGAGCAGTTCTTC
NA	TRBV5-6	NA	TRBJ2-2	CASSSGPATGELFF	TGTGCCAGCAGCAGCGGACCGGCCACCGGGGAGCTGTTTTTT
NA	TRBV7-8	TRBD1	TRBJ1-2	CASSLTGQGYSYTF	TGTGCCAGCAGCTTAACCGGACAGGGGTATAGCTACACCTTC
NA	TRBV5-4	TRBD2	TRBJ2-2	CASSPGLANTGELFF	TGTGCCAGCAGCCCGGGACTAGCGAACACCGGGGAGCTGTTTTTT
once	TRBV6-5	NA	TRBJ1-2	CASSYEGTTSYGYTF	TGTGCCAGCAGTTACGAGGGCACAACTAGCTATGGCTACACCTTC
NA	TRBV4-2	NA	TRBJ2-3	CASSPYTTGPTDTQYF	TGTGCCAGCAGCCCCTATACTACAGGTCCCACAGATACGCAGTATTTT
NA	TRBV9	TRBD2	TRBJ2-1	CASTRDYNEQFF	TGTGCCAGCACCCGGGACTATAATGAGCAGTTCTTC
NA	TRBV19	TRBD1	TRBJ2-5	CASSPAVPGDRGETQYF	TGTGCCAGTAGTCCAGCCGTTCCCGGGGACAGGGGAGAGACCCAGTACTTC
NA	TRBV7-9	TRBD2	TRBJ2-2	CASSLRGGLNTGELFF	TGTGCCAGCAGCTTGCGGGGGGGCCTGAACACCGGGGAGCTGTTTTTT
NA	TRBV18	NA	TRBJ2-2	CAGKGDFHTGELFF	TGTGCCGGCAAGGGGGATTTTCACACCGGGGAGCTGTTTTTT
NA	TRBV6-5	NA	TRBJ2-7	CASRAVRLTYEQYF	TGTGCCAGCAGAGCCGTACGTTTGACCTACGAGCAGTACTTC
NA	TRBV7-2	TRBD1	TRBJ1-2	CASSLEQGAYGYTF	TGTGCCAGCAGCTTAGAACAGGGGGCCTATGGCTACACCTTC
NA	TRBV7-2	NA	TRBJ1-1	CASSPPGVRVNTEAFF	TGTGCCAGCAGCCCCCCCGGGGTTAGGGTGAACACTGAAGCTTTCTTT
NA	TRBV7-3	NA	TRBJ1-6	CASSLIGEGSPLHF	TGTGCCAGCAGCTTAATAGGGGAAGGGTCACCCCTCCACTTT
NA	TRBV9	TRBD1	TRBJ1-6	CASSVAGDRAIGYSPLHF	TGTGCCAGCAGCGTAGCGGGAGACAGGGCTATCGGGTATTCACCCCTCCACTTT
NA	TRBV18	TRBD1	TRBJ1-1	CASSPGTGGTEAFF	TGTGCCAGCTCACCAGGGACAGGTGGCACTGAAGCTTTCTTT
NA	TRBV11-2	NA	TRBJ2-2	CASSFWGRGGELFF	TGTGCCAGCAGCTTTTGGGGCAGGGGCGGGGAGCTGTTTTTT
few	TRBV9	NA	TRBJ2-7	CASSGGSYEQYF	TGTGCCAGCAGCGGAGGGTCCTACGAGCAGTACTTC
NA	TRBV11-2	TRBD1	TRBJ1-1	CASSLDVDRGSPFF	TGTGCCAGCAGCTTAGATGTGGACAGGGGGAGCCCTTTCTTT
medium-sized	TRBV3-1/TRBV3-2	TRBD1	TRBJ1-2	CASSQEGGRVNGYTF	TGTGCCAGCAGCCAAGAAGGGGGCAGGGTAAATGGCTACACCTTC
NA	TRBV6-6	NA	TRBJ2-7	CASSYTPGYEQYF	TGTGCCAGCAGTTACACCCCCGGGTACGAGCAGTACTTC
NA	TRBV5-1	TRBD1	TRBJ1-1	CASSFTGGTEAFF	TGCGCCAGCAGCTTTACAGGGGGCACTGAAGCTTTCTTT
NA	TRBV15	NA	TRBJ1-4	CATSRDQGAGNEKLFF	TGTGCCACCAGCAGAGATCAAGGAGCGGGTAATGAAAAACTGTTTTTT
NA	TRBV11-2	TRBD1	TRBJ1-2	CASGGQGVYGYTF	TGTGCCAGCGGCGGACAGGGGGTTTATGGCTACACCTTC